This T cell receptor (beta chain) was observed in a study of breast tumors, draining lymph nodes, adjacent tissues. Breast cancer patients provided tissue from their axillary draining lymph nodes. Study outcomes and limitations: Tumor repertoires ranked between lymph nodes and nontumor tissue in diversity, with V and J gene preferences. Luminal-like breast cancer showed significantly higher tumor–nontumor repertoire similarity than basal-like.

This clonotype was detected many times. Its specificity is unknown. The V end lost 6 bases, the J end lost 7 bases, and 10 bases lay between the germline ends. CDR3 length: 13 amino acids. Each CDR3 protein gets one entry after TCRdb re-called the multiplex PCR reads with MiXCR. The sample has over 130,000 distinct CDR3 sequences; 32% are singletons. This sequence was found in a female donor with breast cancer. Some clones in this sample may be carry-over from other donors' samples. Sequenced: axillary lymph node tissue. The chain joins TRBV12-3 or TRBV12-4 to TRBJ1-6; possibly TRBD1 for D (5 bases). This CDR3 reads CASSVHRNSPLHF. The CDR3 DNA is TGTGCCAGCAGCGTACACAGGAATTCACCCCTCCACTTT.